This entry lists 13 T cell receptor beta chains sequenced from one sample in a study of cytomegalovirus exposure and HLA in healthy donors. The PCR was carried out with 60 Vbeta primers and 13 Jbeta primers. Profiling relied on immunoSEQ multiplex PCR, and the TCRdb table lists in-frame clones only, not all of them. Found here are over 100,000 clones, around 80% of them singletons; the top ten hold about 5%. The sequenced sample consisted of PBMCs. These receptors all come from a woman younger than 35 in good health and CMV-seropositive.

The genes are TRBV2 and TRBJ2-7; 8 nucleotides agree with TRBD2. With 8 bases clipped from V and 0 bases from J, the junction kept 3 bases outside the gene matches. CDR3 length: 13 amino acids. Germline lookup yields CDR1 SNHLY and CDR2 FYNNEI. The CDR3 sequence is CASREGVSYEQYF. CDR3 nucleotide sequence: TGTGCCAGCCGGGAGGGGGTCTCCTACGAGCAGTACTTC.

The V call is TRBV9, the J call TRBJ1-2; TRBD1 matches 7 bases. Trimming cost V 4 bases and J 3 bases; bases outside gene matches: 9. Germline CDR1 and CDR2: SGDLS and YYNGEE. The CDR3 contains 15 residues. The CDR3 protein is CASSPTLGGDYGYTF. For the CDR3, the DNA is TGTGCCAGCAGCCCAACGTTAGGGGGCGACTATGGCTACACCTTC.

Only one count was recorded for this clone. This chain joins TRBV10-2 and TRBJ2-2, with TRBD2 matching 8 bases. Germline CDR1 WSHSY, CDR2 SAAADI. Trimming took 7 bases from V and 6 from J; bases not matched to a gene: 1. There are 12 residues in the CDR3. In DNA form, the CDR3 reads TGCGCCAGCAAGGGACTAGCCGGGGAGCTGTTTTTT. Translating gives CASKGLAGELFF.

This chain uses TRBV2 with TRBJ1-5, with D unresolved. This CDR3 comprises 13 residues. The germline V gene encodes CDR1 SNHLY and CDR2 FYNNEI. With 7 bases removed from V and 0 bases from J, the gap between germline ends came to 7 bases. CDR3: CASMGYSNQPQHF. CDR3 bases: TGTGCCAGCATGGGCTATAGCAATCAGCCCCAGCATTTT.

CDR3 in DNA: TGTGCCAGCAGTTTGCCCGCCGGGACAGGGTATGGCTACACCTTC. This translates into CASSLPAGTGYGYTF. This sequence joins TRBV28 and TRBJ1-2; 9 positions agree with TRBD1. Per the germline V gene, CDR1 is MDHEN and CDR2 is SYDVKM. Germline trimming cut 3 bases from V and 5 bases from J; bases unmatched to any gene: 7. CDR3 size: 15 residues.

The CDR3 sequence is CAWTLGPLGGEQYF. Written as DNA, the CDR3 is TGTGCCTGGACCCTTGGACCGTTGGGGGGGGAGCAGTACTTC. The chain is built from TRBV30 and TRBJ2-7, with 7 bases that match TRBD2. Germline V gene lookup returns CDR1 GTSNPN and CDR2 SVGIG (reference sequence). V gave up 4 bases and J gave up 7 bases; unmatched junction bases: 13. This CDR3 comprises 14 residues.

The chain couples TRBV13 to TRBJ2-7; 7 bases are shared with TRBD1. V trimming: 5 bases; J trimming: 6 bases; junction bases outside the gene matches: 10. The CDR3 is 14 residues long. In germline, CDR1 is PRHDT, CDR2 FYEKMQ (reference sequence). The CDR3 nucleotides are TGTGCCAGCAGCCAATACAGGGGTTTGACCGAGCAGTACTTC. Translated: CASSQYRGLTEQYF.

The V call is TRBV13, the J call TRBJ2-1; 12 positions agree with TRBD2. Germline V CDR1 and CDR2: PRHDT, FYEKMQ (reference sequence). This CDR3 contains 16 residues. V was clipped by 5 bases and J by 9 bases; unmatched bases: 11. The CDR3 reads CASSRGLAGPHSEQFF. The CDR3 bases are TGTGCCAGCAGCAGGGGACTAGCGGGCCCGCATAGTGAGCAGTTCTTC.

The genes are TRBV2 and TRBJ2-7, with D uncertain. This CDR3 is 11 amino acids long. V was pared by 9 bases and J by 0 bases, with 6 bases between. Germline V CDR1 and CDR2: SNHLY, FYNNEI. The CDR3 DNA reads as TGTGCCAGTGTAGACTCCTACGAGCAGTACTTC. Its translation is CASVDSYEQYF. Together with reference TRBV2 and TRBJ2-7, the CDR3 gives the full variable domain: EPEVTQTPSHQVTQMGQEVILRCVPISNHLYFYWYRQILGQKVEFLVSFYNNEISEKSEIFDDQFSVERPDGSNFTLKIRSTKLEDSAMYFCASVDSYEQYFGPGTRLTVT.

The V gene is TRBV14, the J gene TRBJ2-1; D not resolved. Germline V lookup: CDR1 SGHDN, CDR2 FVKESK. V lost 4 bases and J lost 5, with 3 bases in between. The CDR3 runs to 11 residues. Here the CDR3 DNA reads TGTGCCAGCAGCCGTAACAATGAGCAGTTCTTC. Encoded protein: CASSRNNEQFF.

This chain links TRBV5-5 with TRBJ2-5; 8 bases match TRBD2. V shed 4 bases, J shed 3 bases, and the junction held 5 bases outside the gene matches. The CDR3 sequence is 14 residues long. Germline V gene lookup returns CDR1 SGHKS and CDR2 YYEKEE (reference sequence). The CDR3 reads CASSLGLAKETQYF. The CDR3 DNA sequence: TGTGCCAGCAGCCTTGGACTAGCTAAAGAGACCCAGTACTTC.

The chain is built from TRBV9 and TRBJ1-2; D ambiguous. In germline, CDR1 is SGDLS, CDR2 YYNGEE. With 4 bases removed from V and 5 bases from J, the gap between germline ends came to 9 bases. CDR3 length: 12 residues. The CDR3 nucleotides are TGTGCCAGCAGCTCTTCTACTTATGGCTACACCTTC. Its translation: CASSSSTYGYTF.

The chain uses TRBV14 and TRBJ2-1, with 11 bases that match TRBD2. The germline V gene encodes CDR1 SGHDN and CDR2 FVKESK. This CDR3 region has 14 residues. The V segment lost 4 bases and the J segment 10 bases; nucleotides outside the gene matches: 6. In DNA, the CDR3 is TGTGCCAGCAGCCCACTAGCGGGAGTTGGGGAGCAGTTCTTC. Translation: CASSPLAGVGEQFF.